Detailed here is one T cell receptor (beta chain). Its antigen is unknown. The length of the CDR3 is 15 residues. Trimming shortened V by 2 bases and J by 8 bases, and 17 bases separated the two germline ends. The germline CDR1 and CDR2 sequences are SGHKS and YYEKEE (reference sequence). These data originate in a study of response to subunit inactivated influenza vaccine. Findings and caveats of the study: The authors offered the suggestion that each seasonal influenza vaccination recruits few new T cells.

TCRdb reprocessed the RT-PCR reads via MiXCR and lists one record per CDR3 protein. Of about half a million distinct CDR3 sequences in the sample, 6.5% to 8% were seen once. The sequence was collected from a man aged 50-75 years who received an inactivated influenza vaccine. The genes are TRBV5-5 and TRBJ1-5; weak D call: TRBD1 (5 bases). Sequenced here: PBMCs from blood, sampled around 25 months after vaccination. The CDR3 DNA follows: TGTGCCAGCAGCTTTCAACCGGGCGGGGGTGAGCCCCAGCATTTT. It is translated as CASSFQPGGGEPQHF.